The sequence of this T cell receptor beta chain was determined in a study of beta chain features in type 1 diabetes. Whole-study findings and limits: Among type 1 diabetes patients, VDJ junctions had fewer insertions and more deletions.

This clone has a count of ten or more. Its antigen is unknown. Other DNA sequences in the sample encode the same CDR3. Isolated RNA was reverse transcribed in full, so expressed TCRB transcripts were sequenced. Data came from immunoSEQ multiplex PCR; TCRdb stores just in-frame clones and leaves some out. The sample lists some 250,000 clones, 25% to 35% occurring once. Every donor provided one heparinised blood draw, which averaged about 110 mL. This CDR3 contains 13 residues. The V end was cut by 5 bases, the J end by 3 bases, with 10 bases between. CDR1 and CDR2 (germline): SEHNR, FQNEAQ (reference sequence).

The receptor's source is a man in his thirties or forties in good health. This rearrangement joins TRBV7-9 to TRBJ1-1; D may be TRBD1 (5 bases). The sequenced sample consisted of central memory CD4+ T cells from blood. The CDR3 DNA sequence: TGTGCCAGCAGCCCAGGGCGGGACACTGAAGCTTTCTTT. Translating it yields CASSPGRDTEAFF.